This TCR beta chain was recovered during a study of T cells in women clearing cervical HPV infection. General observations from the study: CIN3+ cases had significantly higher TCR repertoire richness than controls, but evenness did not differ. It is unknown whether associations predate infection; no effector/memory or HPV-specific sorting.

Worth noting for this clone: As yet, its antigen is unknown. From the germline J gene comes the end of the CDR3, since the read stops 3 residues before it.

J gave up 6 bases and V 2 bases, and 2 bases lay outside the gene matches. CDR1 and CDR2 from the germline V gene are LGHNA and YNFKEQ. This CDR3 spans 15 amino acids. Clones were sequenced by immunoSEQ multiplex PCR, and TCRdb holds only the in-frame ones, with some missing. The sample holds about 37,000 clones. The source material was blood buffy coat. V and J are TRBV4-2 and TRBJ2-2; 11 bases line up with TRBD2. The clonotype originates from a woman between 18 and 70 years old with a cervical HPV16 infection that either progressed to CIN3+ or cleared (not recorded which). The CDR3 bases that were read are TGTGCCAGCAGCCAACTTAGCGGGAGGGCCGGGGAG. Protein sequence: CASSQLSGRAGE. The CDR3 as a whole reads CASSQLSGRAGELFF.